The 23 T cell receptor beta chains reported below all come from one sample, sequenced in a study of monozygotic twins with inflammatory bowel disease. TCRdb re-called the 5' RACE reads and gives one entry per CDR3 protein, without DNA. The sample spans roughly 320,000 distinct CDR3 sequences; the ten largest clones claim roughly 5.3%. The sample taken for sequencing was blood. Receptors originate from a human donor with ulcerative colitis or Crohn's disease, or a healthy co-twin of an affected twin (not recorded which).

The chain is built from TRBV7-2 and TRBJ2-2; checking the TCRdb D call of TRBD1 is not possible without DNA. Germline values: CDR1 SGHTA, CDR2 FQGNSA. This CDR3 comprises 15 residues. The CDR3 reads CASSSGAPRTGELFF.

This chain uses TRBV7-2 with TRBJ1-5; TCRdb returns TRBD1, unconfirmable since there is no DNA. The CDR3 loop spans 17 amino acids. Per the germline V gene, CDR1 is SGHTA and CDR2 is FQGNSA. This CDR3 is CASSLVGGGQNNQPQHF.

The J gene is TRBJ1-1, the V gene TRBV19. The V gene's germline CDR1 is LNHDA and CDR2 SQIVND (reference sequence). This CDR3 comprises 14 residues. The chain's CDR3 is CASSIGGGWTEAFF.

The J gene is TRBJ2-1, the V gene TRBV18; TCRdb returns TRBD1, unconfirmable since there is no DNA. The germline V gene encodes CDR1 KGHSH and CDR2 LQKENI. The CDR3 covers 16 residues. CDR3 in amino acids: CASSPSGGLFLNEQFF.

This chain joins TRBV9 and TRBJ2-1; the TCRdb D gene call, TRBD1, has no DNA to confirm it. Germline values: CDR1 SGDLS, CDR2 YYNGEE. The CDR3 contains 15 residues. The CDR3 loop is CASNLAGLSYNEQFF.

V gene TRBV4-1 combines with J gene TRBJ1-3. The germline V gene has CDR1 MGHRA and CDR2 YSYEKL. There are 16 residues in the CDR3. CDR3 amino acids: CASSQGLGDSGNTIYF.

V is TRBV24-1 and J is TRBJ1-5. The CDR3 totals 12 residues. Germline CDR1 KGHDR, CDR2 SFDVKD. CDR3 protein: CATSKGNQPQHF.

The chain carries TRBV4-3 and TRBJ2-7; TCRdb lists TRBD2, though no DNA is available to test this call. The CDR3 is 15 residues long. Germline lookup yields CDR1 LGHNA and CDR2 YSLEER. This CDR3 reads CASSQDWDLSYEQYF.

The chain couples TRBV5-5 to TRBJ1-1. Per germline, CDR1 SGHKS and CDR2 YYEKEE (reference sequence). This CDR3 has 14 amino acids. The CDR3 reads CASSLSLRDTEAFF.

The chain couples TRBV11-2 to TRBJ1-2. Germline V gives CDR1 SGHAT, CDR2 FQNNGV. The CDR3 has 15 amino acids. This CDR3 reads CASSPLMARYYGYTF. Based on the CDR3 plus reference TRBV11-2 and TRBJ1-2, the full variable domain is EAGVAQSPRYKIIEKRQSVAFWCNPISGHATLYWYQQILGQGPKLLIQFQNNGVVDDSQLPKDRFSAERLKGVDSTLKIQPAKLEDSAVYLCASSPLMARYYGYTFGSGTRLTVV.

The CDR3 is CASNEGGKNTEAFF. The chain combines TRBV12-3 or TRBV12-4 with TRBJ1-1. The CDR3 totals 14 residues.

The gene calls are TRBV6-5 and TRBJ2-7; TCRdb designates TRBD2, a call that cannot be tested without DNA. The germline gives CDR1 MNHEY, CDR2 SVGAGI. This CDR3 has 18 residues. CDR3 sequence reads: CASSYLVETPTARYEQYF.

The V and J genes are TRBV28 and TRBJ2-6. Germline CDR1 reads MDHEN; CDR2 reads SYDVKM. The CDR3 loop spans 13 amino acids. The CDR3 is CASFWAGANVLTF.

The chain links TRBV4-2 to TRBJ2-1; TCRdb lists TRBD2, though no DNA is available to test this call. Germline CDR1 and CDR2: LGHNA and YNFKEQ. CDR3 length: 18 residues. The chain's CDR3 is CASSQEASGSYIPGEQFF.

The gene calls are TRBV7-2 and TRBJ1-2. The CDR3 has 14 amino acids. CDR1 and CDR2 (germline): SGHTA, FQGNSA. CDR3 sequence: CASSLAADNYGYTF.

This chain's CDR3 is CASSFSDYNEKLFF. The chain carries TRBV5-1 and TRBJ1-4. Germline V lookup: CDR1 SGHRS, CDR2 YFSETQ. The CDR3 has 14 amino acids. Supplemented by reference TRBV5-1 and TRBJ1-4, the full variable domain reads KAGVTQTPRYLIKTRGQQVTLSCSPISGHRSVSWYQQTPGQGLQFLFEYFSETQRNKGNFPGRFSGRQFSNSRSEMNVSTLELGDSALYLCASSFSDYNEKLFFGSGTQLSVL.

The CDR3 protein is CASSPGQGVVTGELFF. The rearrangement links TRBV12-3 or TRBV12-4 to TRBJ2-2; TCRdb's assignment of TRBD1 cannot be checked, as there is no DNA. This CDR3 is 16 amino acids long.

The chain carries TRBV4-3 and TRBJ2-2. In germline, CDR1 is LGHNA, CDR2 YSLEER. The CDR3 covers 15 residues. The CDR3 reads CASSPGHWDTGELFF.

CDR3 protein: CASSPTGSHEQYF. The chain employs TRBV19 and TRBJ2-7; without DNA, the TCRdb call of TRBD1 cannot be checked. The CDR3 loop spans 13 amino acids. The germline V gene has CDR1 LNHDA and CDR2 SQIVND (reference sequence).

This CDR3 is CASSQDTDRDNQPQHF. The chain recombines TRBV4-3 with TRBJ1-5; checking the TCRdb D call of TRBD1 is not possible without DNA. Germline assignment: CDR1 LGHNA and CDR2 YSLEER. The CDR3 runs to 16 residues.

The chain combines TRBV7-2 with TRBJ2-5; the D call from TCRdb, TRBD2, cannot be confirmed without DNA. In germline, CDR1 is SGHTA, CDR2 FQGNSA. This CDR3 is built from 16 residues. The CDR3 here is CASSPTSGGSRETQYF.

The V and J genes are TRBV7-2 and TRBJ1-4; TCRdb selects TRBD1, and the lack of DNA leaves this call unchecked. The CDR3 is 16 amino acids. CDR1 and CDR2 (germline): SGHTA, FQGNSA. The chain's CDR3 is CASSMGGFGSNEKLFF. Variable domain in full (rest from reference TRBV7-2 and TRBJ1-4): GAGVSQSPSNKVTEKGKDVELRCDPISGHTALYWYRQSLGQGLEFLIYFQGNSAPDKSGLPSDRFSAERTGGSVSTLTIQRTQQEDSAVYLCASSMGGFGSNEKLFFGSGTQLSVL.

The V and J genes are TRBV20-1 and TRBJ2-6. This CDR3 comprises 15 residues. Germline V gene sequence: CDR1 DFQATT, CDR2 SNEGSKA (reference sequence). The CDR3 sequence: CSARVAAAGANVLTF.